Here is one T cell receptor beta chain with its context. The sample belongs to a study of blood T cell repertoires in COVID-19. This CDR3 comprises 18 residues. CDR1 is SGDLS, CDR2 YYNGEE, per germline. Trimming stripped 5 bases from V and 7 bases from J, with 30 bases between. The assay was immunoSEQ multiplex PCR, and TCRdb's table has in-frame clones only and misses some. The table lists about 140,000 clones, over 60% of them singletons. Residents of 24 US areas, aged about 18 to 95 years, made up the participants. The chain has TRBV9 and TRBJ1-1; D is undetermined. Sequences were obtained from PBMCs or T cells enriched from blood (not recorded which). The origin of this receptor is a woman aged 50 to 60 who had recovered from COVID-19. In DNA, the CDR3 is TGTGCCAGCAGTCCTAGGGTGGCTACGGGGAGTTCAGTAAGTGAAGCTTTCTTT. Residues: CASSPRVATGSSVSEAFF.